Listed below are T cell receptor beta chains from one sample, sequenced in a study of PD-1 blockade in classical Hodgkin lymphoma. The repertoire was sequenced with immunoSEQ multiplex PCR; TCRdb's copy has only in-frame clones and lacks some. The data hold 20,000 to 25,000 clones, with about three quarters observed a single time. The material was peripheral blood mononuclear cells (PBMCs), obtained at baseline. Every receptor here comes from a human donor with classical Hodgkin lymphoma. Both conserved end residues are part of each CDR3. The D gene is left open where the match is weak. Clone size is given for some rows only: seen once, a few or many times, or a class if the clone is expanded.

j_call clone_size v_call d_call cdr3_length cdr3_aa
TRBJ1-2 many TRBV19 TRBD1 12 CASIGQGSRYTF
TRBJ2-5 . TRBV25-1 . 15 CASSNRVGPQETQYF
TRBJ2-1 . TRBV4-3 TRBD2 16 CASSQTTSGDYNEQFF
TRBJ2-1 . TRBV29-1 TRBD2 13 CSVGASGRNEQFF
TRBJ2-2 . TRBV5-1 . 14 CASSFGETTGELFF
TRBJ2-3 . TRBV4-3 . 15 CASSQDWQTLDTQYF
TRBJ1-5 few TRBV7-2 . 13 CASSLAPTQPQHF
TRBJ2-2 few TRBV28 . 12 CASTINTGELFF
TRBJ2-7 . TRBV6-5 TRBD2 13 CASWNSGAGEQYF
TRBJ1-5 once TRBV7-2 . 13 CASSLESDQPQHF
TRBJ2-7 few TRBV18 . 14 CASSPSPIVYEQYF
TRBJ1-3 few TRBV6-6 . 13 CASSYSGGNTIYF
TRBJ1-1 . TRBV7-2 TRBD1 11 CASQGATEAFF
TRBJ2-3 . TRBV10-3 TRBD1 15 CAISKTTGSTDTQYF
TRBJ1-5 . TRBV19 TRBD1 15 CASRSGQDSYQPQHF
TRBJ1-5 . TRBV29-1 . 13 CSAQKGFWEPQHF
TRBJ2-1 . TRBV27 . 12 CASSKGPWEQFF